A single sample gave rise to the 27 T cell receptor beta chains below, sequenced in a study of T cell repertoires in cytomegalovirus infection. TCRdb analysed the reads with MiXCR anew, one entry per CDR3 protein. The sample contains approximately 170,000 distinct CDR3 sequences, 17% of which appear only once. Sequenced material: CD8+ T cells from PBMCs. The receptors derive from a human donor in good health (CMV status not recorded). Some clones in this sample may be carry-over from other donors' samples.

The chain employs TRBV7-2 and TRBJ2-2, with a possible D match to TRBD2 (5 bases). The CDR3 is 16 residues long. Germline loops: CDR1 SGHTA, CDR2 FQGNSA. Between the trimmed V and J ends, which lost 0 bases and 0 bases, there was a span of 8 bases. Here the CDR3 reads CASSLAGATNTGELFF. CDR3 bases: TGTGCCAGCAGCTTAGCGGGAGCCACGAACACCGGGGAGCTGTTTTTT.

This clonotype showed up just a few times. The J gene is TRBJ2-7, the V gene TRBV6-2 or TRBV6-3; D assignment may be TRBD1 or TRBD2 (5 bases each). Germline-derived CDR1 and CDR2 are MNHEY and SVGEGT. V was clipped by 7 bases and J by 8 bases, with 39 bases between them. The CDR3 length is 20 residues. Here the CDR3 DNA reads TGTGCCAGCACCCGGGACGTAGGACAATCCGCATGGAATATTGACCCCAAGCAGTACTTC. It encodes CASTRDVGQSAWNIDPKQYF.

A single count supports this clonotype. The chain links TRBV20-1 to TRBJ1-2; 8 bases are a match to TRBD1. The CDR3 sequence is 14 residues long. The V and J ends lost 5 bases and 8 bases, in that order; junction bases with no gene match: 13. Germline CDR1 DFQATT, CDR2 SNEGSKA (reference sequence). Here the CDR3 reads CSALPIGQGSGYTF. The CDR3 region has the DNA TGCAGTGCTCTTCCTATCGGACAGGGATCGGGCTACACCTTC.

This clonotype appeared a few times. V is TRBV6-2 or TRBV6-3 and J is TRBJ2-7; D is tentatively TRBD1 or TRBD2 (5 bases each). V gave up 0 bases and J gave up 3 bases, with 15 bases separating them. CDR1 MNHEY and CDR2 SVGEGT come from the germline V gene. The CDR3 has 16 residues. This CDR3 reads CASSYSGSRERYEQYF. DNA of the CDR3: TGTGCCAGCAGTTACTCGGGAAGCAGGGAGCGCTACGAGCAGTACTTC.

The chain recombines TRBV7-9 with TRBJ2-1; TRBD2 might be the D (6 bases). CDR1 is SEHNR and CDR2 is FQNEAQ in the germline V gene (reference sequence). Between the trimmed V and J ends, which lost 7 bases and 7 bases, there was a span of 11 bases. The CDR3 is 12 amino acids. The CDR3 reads CASTIGGNEQFF. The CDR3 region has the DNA TGTGCCAGCACCATTGGAGGGAATGAGCAGTTCTTC.

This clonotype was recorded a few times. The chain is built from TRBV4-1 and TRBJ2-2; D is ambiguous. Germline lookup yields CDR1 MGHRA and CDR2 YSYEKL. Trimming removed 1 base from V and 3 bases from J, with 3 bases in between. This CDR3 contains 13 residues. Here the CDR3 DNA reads TGCGCCAGCAGCCAAGGTTACACCGGGGAGCTGTTTTTT. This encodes CASSQGYTGELFF.

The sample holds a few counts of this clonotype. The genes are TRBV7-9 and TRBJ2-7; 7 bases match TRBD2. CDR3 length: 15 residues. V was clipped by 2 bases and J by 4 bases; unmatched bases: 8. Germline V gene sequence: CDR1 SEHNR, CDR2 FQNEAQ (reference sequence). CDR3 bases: TGTGCCAGCAGCTTAACCAGCGGGGAAGTATACGAGCAGTACTTC. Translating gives CASSLTSGEVYEQYF. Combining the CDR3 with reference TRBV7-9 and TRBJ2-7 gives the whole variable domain DTGVSQNPRHKITKRGQNVTFRCDPISEHNRLYWYRQTLGQGPEFLTYFQNEAQLEKSRLLSDRFSAERPKGSFSTLEIQRTEQGDSAMYLCASSLTSGEVYEQYFGPGTRLTVT.

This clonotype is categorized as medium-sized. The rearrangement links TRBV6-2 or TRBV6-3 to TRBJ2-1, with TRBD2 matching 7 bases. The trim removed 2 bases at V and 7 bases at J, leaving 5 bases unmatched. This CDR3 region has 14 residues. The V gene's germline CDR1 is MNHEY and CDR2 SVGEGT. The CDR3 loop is CASSYGLAVNEQFF. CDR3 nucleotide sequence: TGTGCCAGCAGTTACGGGCTAGCGGTAAATGAGCAGTTCTTC.

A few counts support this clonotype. The CDR3 loop is CASSLKNNEQFF. The CDR3 DNA sequence: TGTGCCAGCAGTCTGAAGAACAATGAGCAGTTCTTC. The chain links TRBV7-8 to TRBJ2-1, with D unclear. Germline V lookup: CDR1 SGHVS, CDR2 FQNEAQ. The CDR3 covers 12 residues. Between the trimmed V and J ends, which lost 6 bases and 5 bases, there was a span of 8 bases. The whole variable domain, remainder taken from reference TRBV7-8 and TRBJ2-1, is GAGVSQSPRYKVAKRGQDVALRCDPISGHVSLFWYQQALGQGPEFLTYFQNEAQLDKSGLPSDRFFAERPEGSVSTLKIQRTQQEDSAVYLCASSLKNNEQFFGPGTRLTVL.

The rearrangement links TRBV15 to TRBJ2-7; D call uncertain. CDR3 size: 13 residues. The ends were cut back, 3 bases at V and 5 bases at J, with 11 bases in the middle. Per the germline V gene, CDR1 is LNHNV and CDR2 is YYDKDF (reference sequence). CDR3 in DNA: TGTGCCACCAGCAGGGCTATGGTCCACGAGCAGTACTTC. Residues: CATSRAMVHEQYF.

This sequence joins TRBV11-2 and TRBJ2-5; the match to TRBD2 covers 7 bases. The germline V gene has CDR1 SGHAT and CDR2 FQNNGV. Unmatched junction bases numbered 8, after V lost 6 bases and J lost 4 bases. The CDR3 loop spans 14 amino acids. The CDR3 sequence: CASRSGPGGETQYF. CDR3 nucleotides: TGTGCCAGCAGAAGTGGACCGGGGGGAGAGACCCAGTACTTC. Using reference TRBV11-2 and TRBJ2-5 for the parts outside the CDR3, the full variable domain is EAGVAQSPRYKIIEKRQSVAFWCNPISGHATLYWYQQILGQGPKLLIQFQNNGVVDDSQLPKDRFSAERLKGVDSTLKIQPAKLEDSAVYLCASRSGPGGETQYFGPGTRLLVL.

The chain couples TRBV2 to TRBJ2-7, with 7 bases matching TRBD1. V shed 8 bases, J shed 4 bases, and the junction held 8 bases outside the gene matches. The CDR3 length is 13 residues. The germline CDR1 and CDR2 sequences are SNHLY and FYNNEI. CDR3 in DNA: TGTGCCAGCGCGTGGGGCAGGGGGTACGAGCAGTACTTC. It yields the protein CASAWGRGYEQYF.

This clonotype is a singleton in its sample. CDR3 sequence (DNA): TGTGCCAGCAGTTACTCCCCCCGGAATGAGCAGTTCTTC. Its protein is CASSYSPRNEQFF. The gene calls are TRBV6-2 or TRBV6-3 and TRBJ2-1; D remains unclear. Trimming stripped 0 bases from V and 7 bases from J, with 7 bases between. Germline V CDR1 and CDR2: MNHEY, SVGEGT. The CDR3 totals 13 residues.

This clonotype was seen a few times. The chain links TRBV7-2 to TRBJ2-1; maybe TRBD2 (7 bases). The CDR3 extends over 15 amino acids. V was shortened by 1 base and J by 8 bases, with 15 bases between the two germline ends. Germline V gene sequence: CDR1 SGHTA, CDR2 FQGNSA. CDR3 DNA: TGTGCCAGCAGCTTAGGAGTAGGGGGGGGCTATGAGCAGTTCTTC. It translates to CASSLGVGGGYEQFF.

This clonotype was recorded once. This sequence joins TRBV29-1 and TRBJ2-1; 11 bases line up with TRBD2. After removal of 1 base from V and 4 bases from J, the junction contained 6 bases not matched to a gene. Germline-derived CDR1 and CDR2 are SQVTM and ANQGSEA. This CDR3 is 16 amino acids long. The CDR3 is CSVEATGTSGYNEQFF. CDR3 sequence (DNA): TGCAGCGTTGAAGCCACCGGGACTAGCGGTTACAATGAGCAGTTCTTC.

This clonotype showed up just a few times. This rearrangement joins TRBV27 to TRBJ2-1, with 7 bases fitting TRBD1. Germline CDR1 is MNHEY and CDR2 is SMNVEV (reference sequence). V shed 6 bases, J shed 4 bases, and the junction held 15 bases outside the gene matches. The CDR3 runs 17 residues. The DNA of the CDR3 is TGTGCCAGCAGATCTATATCAGGGACAGAAGCTTACAATGAGCAGTTCTTC. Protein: CASRSISGTEAYNEQFF.

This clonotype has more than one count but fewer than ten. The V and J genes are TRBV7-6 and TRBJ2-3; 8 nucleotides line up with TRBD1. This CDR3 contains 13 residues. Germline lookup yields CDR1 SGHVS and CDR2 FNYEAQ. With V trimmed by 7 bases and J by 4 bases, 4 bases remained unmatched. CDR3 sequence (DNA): TGTGCCAGCATCGGACAGGGCCCAGATACGCAGTATTTT. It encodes CASIGQGPDTQYF. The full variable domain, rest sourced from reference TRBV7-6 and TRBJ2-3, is GAGVSQSPRYKVTKRGQDVALRCDPISGHVSLYWYRQALGQGPEFLTYFNYEAQQDKSGLPNDRFSAERPEGSISTLTIQRTEQRDSAMYRCASIGQGPDTQYFGPGTRLTVL.

DNA for the CDR3: TGTGCCAGCAGTCCCCTACAAGACGCTTACTACGAGCAGTACTTC. Translating it yields CASSPLQDAYYEQYF. V usage is TRBV28 and J usage is TRBJ2-7; D ambiguous. The CDR3 runs 15 residues. Germline loops: CDR1 MDHEN, CDR2 SYDVKM. The ends were cut back, 5 bases at V and 3 bases at J, with 17 bases in the middle.

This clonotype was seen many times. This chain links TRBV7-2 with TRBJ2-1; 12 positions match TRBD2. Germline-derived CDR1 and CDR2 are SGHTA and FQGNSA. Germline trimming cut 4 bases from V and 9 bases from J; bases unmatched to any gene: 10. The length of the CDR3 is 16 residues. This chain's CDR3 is CASSSALAGGPGEQFF. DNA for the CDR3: TGTGCCAGCAGCTCCGCCCTAGCGGGAGGGCCTGGTGAGCAGTTCTTC.

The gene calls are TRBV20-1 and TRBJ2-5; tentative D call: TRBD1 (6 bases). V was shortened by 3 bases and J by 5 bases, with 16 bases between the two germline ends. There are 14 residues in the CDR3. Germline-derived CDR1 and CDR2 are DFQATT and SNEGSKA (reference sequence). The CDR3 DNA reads TGCAGTGCTAGGGGGCACAGGGCAATGGAGACCCAGTACTTC. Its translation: CSARGHRAMETQYF.

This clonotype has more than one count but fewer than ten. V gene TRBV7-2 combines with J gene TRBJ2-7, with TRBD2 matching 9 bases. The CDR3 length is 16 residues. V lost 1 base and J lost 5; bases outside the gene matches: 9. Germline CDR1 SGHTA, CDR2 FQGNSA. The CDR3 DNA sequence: TGTGCCAGCAGCTTAGTGCGGGAGGGAGTCGTCCACGAGCAGTACTTC. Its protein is CASSLVREGVVHEQYF.

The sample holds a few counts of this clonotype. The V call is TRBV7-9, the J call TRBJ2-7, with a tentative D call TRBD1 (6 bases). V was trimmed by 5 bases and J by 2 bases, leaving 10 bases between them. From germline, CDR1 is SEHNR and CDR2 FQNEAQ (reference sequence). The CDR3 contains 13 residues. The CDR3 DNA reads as TGTGCCAGCAGCCCTCGGACAGCCTACGAGCAGTACTTC. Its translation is CASSPRTAYEQYF.

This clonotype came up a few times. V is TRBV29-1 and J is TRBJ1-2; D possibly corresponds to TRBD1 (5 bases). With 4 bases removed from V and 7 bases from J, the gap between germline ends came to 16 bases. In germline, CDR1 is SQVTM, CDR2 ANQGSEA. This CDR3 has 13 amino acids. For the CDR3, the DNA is TGCAGCGTTGTCGCCAGGGAGAGTTTTGGCTACACCTTC. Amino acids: CSVVARESFGYTF.

CDR3 sequence reads: CASRLSGLGAGELFF. In nucleotides, the CDR3 is TGTGCCAGCAGATTATCGGGACTAGGCGCCGGGGAGCTGTTTTTT. The chain recombines TRBV7-8 with TRBJ2-2; 8 bases fit TRBD2. J gave up 6 bases and V 6 bases, and 9 bases lay outside the gene matches. Germline V CDR1 and CDR2: SGHVS, FQNEAQ. CDR3 length equals 15 residues. Full variable domain (remainder filled in from reference TRBV7-8 and TRBJ2-2): GAGVSQSPRYKVAKRGQDVALRCDPISGHVSLFWYQQALGQGPEFLTYFQNEAQLDKSGLPSDRFFAERPEGSVSTLKIQRTQQEDSAVYLCASRLSGLGAGELFFGEGSRLTVL.

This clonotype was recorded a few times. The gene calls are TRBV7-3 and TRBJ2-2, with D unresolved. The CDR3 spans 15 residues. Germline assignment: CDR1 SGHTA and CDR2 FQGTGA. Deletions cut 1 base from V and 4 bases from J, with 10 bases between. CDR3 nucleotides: TGTGCCAGCAGCTTAAGGGCTGAACCCACCGGGGAGCTGTTTTTT. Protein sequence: CASSLRAEPTGELFF.

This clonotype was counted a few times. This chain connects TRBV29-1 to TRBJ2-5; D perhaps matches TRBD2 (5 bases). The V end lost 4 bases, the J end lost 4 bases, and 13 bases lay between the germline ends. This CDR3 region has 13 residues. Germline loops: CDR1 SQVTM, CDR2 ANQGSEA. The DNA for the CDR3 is TGCAGCGTTGCCGACGGGGTCGGAGAGACCCAGTACTTC. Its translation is CSVADGVGETQYF.

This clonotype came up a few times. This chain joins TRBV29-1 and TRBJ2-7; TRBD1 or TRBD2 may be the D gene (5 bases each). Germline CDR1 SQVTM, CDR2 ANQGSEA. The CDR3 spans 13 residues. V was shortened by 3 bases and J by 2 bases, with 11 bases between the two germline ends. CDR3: CSVEGTVPYEQYF. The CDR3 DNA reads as TGCAGCGTTGAGGGGACGGTTCCCTACGAGCAGTACTTC.